This T cell receptor beta chain comes out of a study of T cells in Graves' hyperthyroidism and ophthalmopathy. TCR beta CDR3 region amplification was performed from RNA transcripts. HTBI primers were the set used in a first-round RT-PCR of the TCR CDR3. TCRdb processed the multiplex PCR reads anew with MiXCR; each CDR3 protein has one entry. The table lists fewer than 450,000 distinct CDR3 sequences, 17% of them singletons. This clonotype was picked up many times. Material: blood. The clonotype originates from a woman in her twenties or thirties with Graves' hyperthyroidism that later progressed to Graves' ophthalmopathy.

The CDR3 sequence: CASSEQGTYNEQFF. CDR3 bases: TGTGCCAGCAGCGAGCAGGGGACTTACAATGAGCAGTTCTTC. The chain couples TRBV25-1 to TRBJ2-1, with D perhaps given as TRBD1 or TRBD2 (6 bases each). V lost 6 bases and J 4 bases, leaving 13 bases between the germline ends. This CDR3 comprises 14 residues. Per the germline V gene, CDR1 is MGHDK and CDR2 is SYGVNS. The full variable domain, with the rest looked up from reference TRBV25-1 and TRBJ2-1, is EADIYQTPRYLVIGTGKKITLECSQTMGHDKMYWYQQDPGMELHLIHYSYGVNSTEKGDLSSESTVSRIRTEHFPLTLESARPSHTSQYLCASSEQGTYNEQFFGPGTRLTVL.